Shown below are 23 T cell receptor beta chains from a single sample sequenced in a study of CD8 T cells in ankylosing spondylitis. TCRdb redid the calling of the 5' RACE reads with MiXCR, one entry per CDR3 protein. The repertoire holds around 25,000 distinct CDR3 sequences, with roughly 2.4% as singletons. The sample taken for sequencing was blood, either unsorted or a sorted T cell fraction (not recorded which). The receptors come from a female donor with ankylosing spondylitis or in good health (not recorded which).

Many counts were recorded for this clonotype. The chain links TRBV9 to TRBJ1-6; 8 positions match TRBD1. This CDR3 has 15 residues. Trimming at V came to 3 bases and at J to 6 bases, leaving 5 bases not matched to a gene. Germline V gene lookup returns CDR1 SGDLS and CDR2 YYNGEE. The CDR3 DNA reads TGTGCCAGCAGCGCTACGACAGGGGCTAATTCACCCCTCCACTTT. Its protein product is CASSATTGANSPLHF.

J is TRBJ2-3 and V is TRBV9, with D tentatively TRBD2 (6 bases). CDR1 and CDR2 (germline): SGDLS, YYNGEE. Between the trimmed V and J ends, which lost 0 bases and 2 bases, there was a span of 7 bases. This CDR3 has 14 amino acids. Here the CDR3 DNA reads TGTGCCAGCAGCGTAGGCGGGATCACAGATACGCAGTATTTT. It translates to CASSVGGITDTQYF.

This clonotype has at least ten counts. This chain joins TRBV9 and TRBJ2-7; no clear D. Looked up from germline, CDR1 is SGDLS and CDR2 is YYNGEE. The CDR3 length is 13 residues. V lost 0 bases to trimming and J lost 2 bases, with 6 bases between them. CDR3 residues: CASSVAPAYEQYF. The CDR3 DNA reads as TGTGCCAGCAGCGTAGCTCCGGCCTACGAGCAGTACTTC. The full variable domain, completed using reference TRBV9 and TRBJ2-7, is DSGVTQTPKHLITATGQRVTLRCSPRSGDLSVYWYQQSLDQGLQFLIQYYNGEERAKGNILERFSAQQFPDLHSELNLSSLELGDSALYFCASSVAPAYEQYFGPGTRLTVT.

This clonotype was seen repeatedly, ten times or more. A read error may produce the germline difference seen at one junction end. This rearrangement joins TRBV9 to TRBJ2-1, with a weak D call TRBD1 (6 bases). Germline assignment: CDR1 SGDLS and CDR2 YYNGEE. CDR3 size: 14 residues. CDR3 nucleotides: TGTGCCAGCACCGTAACCGGGACAAACAATGAGCAGTTCTTC. This codes for CASTVTGTNNEQFF.

This clonotype has ten or more counts. The CDR3, as DNA: TGTGCCAGCAGCGTAAGGAGCCTCGGGGGAGAGACCCAGTACTTC. It is translated as CASSVRSLGGETQYF. The V and J genes are TRBV9 and TRBJ2-5, with D perhaps TRBD2 (6 bases). Germline V CDR1 and CDR2: SGDLS, YYNGEE. V lost 1 base to trimming and J lost 4 bases, with 14 bases between them. The CDR3 consists of 15 residues.

This clonotype is deemed medium-sized. The rearrangement links TRBV9 to TRBJ2-1, with 9 positions matching TRBD2. CDR1 SGDLS and CDR2 YYNGEE come from the germline V gene. J was trimmed by 7 bases and V by 0 bases; bases with no gene match: 5. The length of the CDR3 is 15 residues. CDR3 region: CASSVGLAGQNEQFF. The CDR3 coding sequence is TGTGCCAGCAGCGTAGGTCTAGCGGGACAAAATGAGCAGTTCTTC.

This clonotype was seen repeatedly, ten times or more. The genes are TRBV9 and TRBJ2-7; 9 positions agree with TRBD2. Looked up from germline, CDR1 is SGDLS and CDR2 is YYNGEE. The V gene end was trimmed by 1 base and the J gene end by 5 bases; junction bases not matched to a gene: 7. This CDR3 region has 15 residues. CDR3 region: CASSVSLAGYDEQYF. CDR3 coding DNA: TGTGCCAGCAGCGTAAGCCTAGCGGGATACGACGAGCAGTACTTC.

The table lists this clonotype with many counts. The V and J genes are TRBV12-1 and TRBJ2-1; the table's D call, TRBD2, was not checked against the DNA. TRBV12-1 is termed a pseudogene. The CDR3 contains 18 residues. CDR3 amino acids: CANSGGLAGGPRRVEQFF. The DNA for the CDR3 is TGTGCCAACTCGGGAGGACTAGCGGGTGGCCCACGCAGGGTTGAGCAGTTCTTC.

In its sample, this clonotype was seen many times. V is TRBV9 and J is TRBJ2-1; D unclear. V was cut by 2 bases and J by 3 bases, with 12 bases left in between. The CDR3 length is 15 residues. CDR1 is SGDLS, CDR2 YYNGEE, per germline. The CDR3 nucleotides are TGTGCCAGCAGCGTCGGCCTCGCATACTACAATGAGCAGTTCTTC. This encodes CASSVGLAYYNEQFF.

The table lists this clonotype with a few counts. The J gene is TRBJ2-5, the V gene TRBV23-1, with D hard to call. TRBV23-1 is given ORF status, its function remaining uncertain. Trimming took off 2 bases at V and 5 bases at J, with 3 bases between the two ends. The CDR3 sequence is 11 residues long. This CDR3 reads CASSQGETQYF. CDR3 sequence (DNA): TGCGCCAGCAGTCAAGGGGAGACCCAGTACTTC.

This clonotype was found many times. V is TRBV9 and J is TRBJ2-5, with 7 bases matching TRBD2. The CDR3 consists of 15 residues. Germline V CDR1 and CDR2: SGDLS, YYNGEE. V dropped 1 base and J dropped 2; count of bases not matched to a gene: 5. CDR3 in amino acids: CASSVLAGLQETQYF. CDR3 nucleotides: TGTGCCAGCAGCGTATTAGCGGGCCTACAAGAGACCCAGTACTTC. Full variable domain (missing parts from reference TRBV9 and TRBJ2-5): DSGVTQTPKHLITATGQRVTLRCSPRSGDLSVYWYQQSLDQGLQFLIQYYNGEERAKGNILERFSAQQFPDLHSELNLSSLELGDSALYFCASSVLAGLQETQYFGPGTRLLVL.

To note about this clonotype: The junction shows a germline mismatch at one end, possibly a read error. The gene calls are TRBV9 and TRBJ2-1, with TRBD2 identical over 14 bases. The CDR3 consists of 16 residues. Per germline, CDR1 SGDLS and CDR2 YYNGEE. In DNA, the CDR3 is TGTGCCCGCAGCGTAGGGACTAGCGGGAGCATCGATGATCAGTTCTTC. It is translated as CARSVGTSGSIDDQFF.

Many counts were recorded for this clonotype. The chain links TRBV9 to TRBJ2-1, with D tentatively TRBD1 (6 bases). Germline V gene lookup returns CDR1 SGDLS and CDR2 YYNGEE. Trimming took 3 bases from V and 3 from J, leaving 10 bases between them. The length of the CDR3 is 14 residues. CDR3 DNA: TGTGCCAGCAGCGAGGACAGAATCTACAATGAGCAGTTCTTC. Translated: CASSEDRIYNEQFF.

This clonotype was detected ten times or more. The chain uses TRBV9 and TRBJ2-1, with 10 bases identical to TRBD2. CDR1 and CDR2 (germline): SGDLS, YYNGEE. Trimming at V came to 0 bases and at J to 7 bases, leaving 4 bases not matched to a gene. The CDR3 has 15 residues. The CDR3 bases are TGTGCCAGCAGCGTAGCAACTAGCGGGGAGAATGAGCAGTTCTTC. Translation: CASSVATSGENEQFF.

The sample holds many counts of this clonotype. The V gene is TRBV9, the J gene TRBJ2-7; 12 bases fit TRBD1. CDR1 is SGDLS and CDR2 is YYNGEE in the germline V gene. CDR3 length equals 15 residues. With 4 bases clipped from V and 6 bases from J, the junction kept 8 bases outside the gene matches. The CDR3 DNA is TGTGCCAGCAGCCAGGGACAGGGGGCTGAGTTCGAGCAGTACTTC. It codes for CASSQGQGAEFEQYF.

This clonotype was found many times. The chain is built from TRBV9 and TRBJ2-1; D remains unclear. V was cut by 0 bases and J by 6 bases, with 7 bases left in between. The CDR3 extends over 13 amino acids. Germline CDR1 and CDR2: SGDLS and YYNGEE. Here the CDR3 DNA reads TGTGCCAGCAGCGTAGCTGGCAGCAATGAGCAGTTCTTC. It yields the protein CASSVAGSNEQFF.

The table lists this clonotype with many counts. This rearrangement joins TRBV9 to TRBJ2-2; D may be TRBD1 (5 bases). The CDR3 loop spans 13 amino acids. Germline lookup yields CDR1 SGDLS and CDR2 YYNGEE. V was trimmed by 3 bases and J by 3 bases, leaving 6 bases between them. The CDR3 protein is CASSATDTGELFF. The CDR3, as DNA: TGTGCCAGCAGCGCGACAGACACCGGGGAGCTGTTTTTT.

This clonotype has a count of ten or more. This sequence joins TRBV9 and TRBJ2-5, with D possibly being TRBD2 (5 bases). The CDR3 loop spans 15 amino acids. Germline-derived CDR1 and CDR2 are SGDLS and YYNGEE. The germline V and J ends were trimmed by 2 bases and 4 bases, with 15 bases remaining between them. The CDR3 sequence is CASSVLEGRRETQYF. The DNA for the CDR3 is TGTGCCAGCAGCGTGTTAGAGGGCCGGAGAGAGACCCAGTACTTC.

This clonotype was picked up many times. This rearrangement joins TRBV9 to TRBJ2-1; D not resolved. V was trimmed by 0 bases and J by 0 bases, leaving 13 bases between them. Germline CDR1 and CDR2: SGDLS and YYNGEE. The CDR3 spans 17 residues. CDR3 region: CASSVEGSSSSYNEQFF. DNA for the CDR3: TGTGCCAGCAGCGTAGAGGGCTCTTCGAGCTCCTACAATGAGCAGTTCTTC.

Ten or more counts support this clonotype. The chain employs TRBV9 and TRBJ2-2; D is possibly TRBD1 or TRBD2 (5 bases each). The CDR3 has 17 amino acids. Per the germline V gene, CDR1 is SGDLS and CDR2 is YYNGEE. V shed 3 bases and J shed 2 bases, with 17 bases lying between them. The CDR3 DNA reads as TGTGCCAGCAGCGCCGTTATAGGGACCATCAACACCGGGGAGCTGTTTTTT. Translation: CASSAVIGTINTGELFF.

Many counts were recorded for this clonotype. The rearrangement joins TRBV9 to TRBJ2-2, with 9 bases matching TRBD1. Germline CDR1 SGDLS, CDR2 YYNGEE. The CDR3 has 17 residues. V lost 3 bases, J lost 4 bases, and 10 bases stayed unmatched. The CDR3 region has the DNA TGTGCCAGCAGCGCCCAGGCCGGGACAGGGTTCACCGGGGAGCTGTTTTTT. This translates into CASSAQAGTGFTGELFF.

By share, this clonotype counts as medium-sized (0.01 to 0.1%). The chain links TRBV9 to TRBJ2-5; the D is unclear. The CDR3 runs 12 residues. The V end was cut by 3 bases, the J end by 0 bases, with 3 bases between. Germline loops: CDR1 SGDLS, CDR2 YYNGEE. The CDR3, as DNA: TGTGCCAGCAGCGCTTACCAAGAGACCCAGTACTTC. Translation: CASSAYQETQYF.

This clonotype occurred many times. The V call is TRBV9, the J call TRBJ2-1; D unclear. The CDR3 sequence is 14 residues long. Trimming removed 3 bases from V and 9 bases from J, with 16 bases in between. Germline loops: CDR1 SGDLS, CDR2 YYNGEE. This CDR3 is CASSADLEDGEQFF. The CDR3 nucleotides are TGTGCCAGCAGCGCGGACCTCGAGGATGGTGAGCAGTTCTTC.